This TCR beta chain was captured in a study of blood T cell repertoires in COVID-19 (dated by TCRdb to 2020 to 2021). In terms of the full investigation: The collaborator samples originated in the United States, Italy and Spain and spanned the acute and convalescent phases of COVID-19. The material from the prospective study consisted of cDNA or gDNA derived from T cells, B-cell-depleted T cells, or PBMCs. Where HLA class I and class II types were available, the types were taken from metadata supplied by the sample provider, not from assay-based typing. Subjects who had been exposed to COVID-19, were actively infected with it, or had recovered from it provided the deeply sampled blood TCRbeta repertoires that made up the dataset. A de-identified subject ID, COVID-19 status, age in years and sex were almost always included in the sample metadata. The repertoires were released in a freely available public database meant as a resource for research on the immune response to SARS-CoV-2. Samples were obtained from the ongoing ImmuneRACE study (first 160 participants) and from 1,254 subjects provided by 6 global collaborators.

The CDR3, cysteine through phenylalanine, is 17 amino acids long. CDR3 DNA only is kept here, 51 bases in frame from base 1. Here is what the overall study found, with its caveats: Clinical and demographic metadata were provided uncurated, with the amount varying by source and participant.

Collaborating institutions collected whole blood in K2EDTA tubes following their own protocols. Collaborator samples were shipped for TCRbeta analysis as frozen whole blood, isolated PBMCs, or DNA extracted from either sample type. In the case of this clone: Its antigen is still unknown. Per-nucleotide qualities are absent, and no much larger clonotype sits a single base away.

TCRbeta CDR3 regions were amplified from genomic DNA by means of the immunoSEQ Assay, a bias-controlled multiplex PCR. The original pipeline was this. Within the assay, amplification of reference gene primers was used to estimate how many nucleated cells each sample contained. Sequence reads were collapsed and filtered to measure the absolute abundance of every unique TCRbeta CDR3 rearrangement. For each sample, productive Simpson clonality was calculated as the square root of Simpson's diversity index across productive rearrangements. TCRdb stores this immuneACCESS table with in-frame sequences only. Part of the clones is absent; in the studies checked, under half of the shortfall reflects unresolved V genes, and no reason is known for the rest. That table is the source of V, J and clone size, and D and trimming were worked out from the DNA. In this sample the table shows about 99,000 clones, roughly 80% of which occur a single time. 3% to 4% of the sample goes to the ten largest clones.

Input material: peripheral blood. This chain joins TRBV21-1 to TRBJ2-5; the table calls TRBD1, which could not be checked here. TRBV21-1 is a listed pseudogene. The sequence derives from an elderly woman with active or convalescent COVID-19. The nucleotide sequence is TGTGCCAGCACCAAAGGCCAGGGACAGGCCGCAGGGGAGACCCAGTACTTC. This gives the protein CASTKGQGQAAGETQYF.